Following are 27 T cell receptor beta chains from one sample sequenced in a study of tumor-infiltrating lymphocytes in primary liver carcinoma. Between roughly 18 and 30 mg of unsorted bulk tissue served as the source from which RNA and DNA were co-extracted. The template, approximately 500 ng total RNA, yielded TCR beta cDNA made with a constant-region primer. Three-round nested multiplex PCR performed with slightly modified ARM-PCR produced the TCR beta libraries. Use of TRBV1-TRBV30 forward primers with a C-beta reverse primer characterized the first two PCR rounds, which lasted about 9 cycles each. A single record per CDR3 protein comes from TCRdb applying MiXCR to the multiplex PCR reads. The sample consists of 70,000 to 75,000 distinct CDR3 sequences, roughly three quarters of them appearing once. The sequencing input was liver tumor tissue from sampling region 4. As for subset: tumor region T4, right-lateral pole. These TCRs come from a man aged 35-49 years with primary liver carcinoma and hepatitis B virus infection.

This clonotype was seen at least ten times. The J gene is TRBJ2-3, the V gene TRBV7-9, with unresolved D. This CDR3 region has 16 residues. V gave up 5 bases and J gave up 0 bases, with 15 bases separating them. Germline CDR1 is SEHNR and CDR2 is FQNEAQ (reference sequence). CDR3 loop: CASSRSILLSTDTQYF. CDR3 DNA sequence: TGTGCCAGCAGCCGATCAATACTCCTTAGCACAGATACGCAGTATTTT.

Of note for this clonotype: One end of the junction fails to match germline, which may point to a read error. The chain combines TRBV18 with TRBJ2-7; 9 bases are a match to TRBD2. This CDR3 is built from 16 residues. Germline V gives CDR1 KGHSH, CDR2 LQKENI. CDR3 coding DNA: TGTGCCAGCGCACCACGGGCGGGAGGGAGCTCCTACGAGCGGTACTTC. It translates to CASAPRAGGSSYERYF.

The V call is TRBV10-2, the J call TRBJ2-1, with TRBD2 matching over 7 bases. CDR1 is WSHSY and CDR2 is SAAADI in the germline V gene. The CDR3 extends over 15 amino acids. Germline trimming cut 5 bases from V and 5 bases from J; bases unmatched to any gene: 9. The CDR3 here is CASSPGLVGDNEQFF. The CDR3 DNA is TGCGCCAGCAGTCCTGGACTAGTGGGGGACAATGAGCAGTTCTTC.

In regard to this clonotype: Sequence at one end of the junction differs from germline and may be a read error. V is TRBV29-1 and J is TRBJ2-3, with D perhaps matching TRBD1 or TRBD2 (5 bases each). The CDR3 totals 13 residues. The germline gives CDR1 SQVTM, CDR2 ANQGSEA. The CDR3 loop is CSVEEGAGGTQYF. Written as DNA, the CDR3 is TGTAGCGTTGAAGAAGGGGCTGGAGGTACGCAGTATTTT.

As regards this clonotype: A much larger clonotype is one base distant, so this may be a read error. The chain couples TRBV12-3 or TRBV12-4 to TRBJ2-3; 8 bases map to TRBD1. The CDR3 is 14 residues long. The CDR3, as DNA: TGTGTCAGCAGGGGGCGAGCGGGCACAGATACGCAGTATTTT. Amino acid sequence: CVSRGRAGTDTQYF.

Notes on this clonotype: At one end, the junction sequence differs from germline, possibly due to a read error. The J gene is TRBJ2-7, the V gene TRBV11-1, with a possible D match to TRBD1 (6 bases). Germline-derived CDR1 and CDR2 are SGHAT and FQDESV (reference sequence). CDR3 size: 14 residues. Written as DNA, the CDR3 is TGTGTCAGCAGCCCTGCAGGGGTCTTCTACGAGCAATACTTC. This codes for CVSSPAGVFYEQYF.

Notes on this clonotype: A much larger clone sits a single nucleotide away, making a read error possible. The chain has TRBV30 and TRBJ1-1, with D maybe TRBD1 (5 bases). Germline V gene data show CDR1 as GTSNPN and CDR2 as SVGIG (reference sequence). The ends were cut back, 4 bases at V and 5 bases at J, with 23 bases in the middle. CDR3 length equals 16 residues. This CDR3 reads CAWKGKSTKRGTEAFF. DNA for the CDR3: TGTGCCTGGAAAGGGAAGTCGACGAAGAGGGGAACTGAAGCTTTCTTT.

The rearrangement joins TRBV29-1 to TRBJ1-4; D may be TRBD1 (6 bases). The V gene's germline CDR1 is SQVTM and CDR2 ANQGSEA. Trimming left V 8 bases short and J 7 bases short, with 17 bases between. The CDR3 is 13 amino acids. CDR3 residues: CSTDQGKGEKLFF. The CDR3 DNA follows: TGCAGCACTGATCAGGGGAAGGGTGAAAAACTGTTTTTT.

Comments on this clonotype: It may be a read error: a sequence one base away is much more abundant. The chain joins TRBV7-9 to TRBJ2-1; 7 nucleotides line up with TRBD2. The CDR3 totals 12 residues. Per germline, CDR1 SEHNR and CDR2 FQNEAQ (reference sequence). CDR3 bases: TGTACCACTGGACTAGATGAGATCGAGCAGTTCTTC. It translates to CTTGLDEIEQFF.

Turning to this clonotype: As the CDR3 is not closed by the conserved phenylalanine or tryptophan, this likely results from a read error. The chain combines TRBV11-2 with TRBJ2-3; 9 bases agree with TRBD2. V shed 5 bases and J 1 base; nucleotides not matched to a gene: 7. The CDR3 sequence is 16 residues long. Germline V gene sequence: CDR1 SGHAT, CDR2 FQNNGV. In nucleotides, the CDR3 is TGTGCCAGCAGCCCCTCGACTAGCGGCGGCACAGATACGCAGTATTCT. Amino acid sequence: CASSPSTSGGTDTQYS.

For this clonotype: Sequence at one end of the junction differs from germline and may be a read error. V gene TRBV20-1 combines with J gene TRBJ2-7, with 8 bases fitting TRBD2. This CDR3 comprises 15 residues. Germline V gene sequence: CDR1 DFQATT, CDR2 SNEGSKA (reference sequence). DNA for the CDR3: TGCAGTGCCGAGGATAGCGGGGATCCGGATTACGAACAGTACTTC. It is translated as CSAEDSGDPDYEQYF.

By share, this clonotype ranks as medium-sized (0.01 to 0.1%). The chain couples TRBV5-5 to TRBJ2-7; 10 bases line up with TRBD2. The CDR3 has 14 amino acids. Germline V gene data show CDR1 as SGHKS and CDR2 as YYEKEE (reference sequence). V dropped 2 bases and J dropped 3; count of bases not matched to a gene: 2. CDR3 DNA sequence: TGTGCCAGCAGCTTAACTAGCGGGGACTACGAGCAGTACTTC. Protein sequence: CASSLTSGDYEQYF.

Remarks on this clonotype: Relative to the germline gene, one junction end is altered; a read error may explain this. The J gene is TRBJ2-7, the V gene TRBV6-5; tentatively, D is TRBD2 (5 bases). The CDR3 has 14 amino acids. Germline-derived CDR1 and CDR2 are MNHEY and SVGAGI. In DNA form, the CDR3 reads TGTGGCAGCAGTCACGACCGGGAACCCTACGAGCAGTACTTC. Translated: CGSSHDREPYEQYF.

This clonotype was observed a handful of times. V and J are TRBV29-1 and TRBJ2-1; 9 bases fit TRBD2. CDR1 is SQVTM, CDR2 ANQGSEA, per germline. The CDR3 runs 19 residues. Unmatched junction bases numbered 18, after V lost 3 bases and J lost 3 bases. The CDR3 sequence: CSVEGGVRPAGGLYNEQFF. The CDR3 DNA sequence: TGCAGCGTTGAGGGAGGAGTCCGGCCAGCGGGAGGTCTCTACAATGAGCAGTTCTTC.

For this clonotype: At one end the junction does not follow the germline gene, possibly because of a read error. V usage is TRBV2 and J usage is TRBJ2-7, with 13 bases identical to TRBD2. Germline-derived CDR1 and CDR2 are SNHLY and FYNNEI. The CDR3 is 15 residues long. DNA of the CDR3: TGTGCCAGCAGTGGACTAGCGGGAGGAACCTACAAGCAGTACTTC. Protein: CASSGLAGGTYKQYF. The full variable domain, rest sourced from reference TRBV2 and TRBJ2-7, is EPEVTQTPSHQVTQMGQEVILRCVPISNHLYFYWYRQILGQKVEFLVSFYNNEISEKSEIFDDQFSVERPDGSNFTLKIRSTKLEDSAMYFCASSGLAGGTYKQYFGPGTRLTVT.

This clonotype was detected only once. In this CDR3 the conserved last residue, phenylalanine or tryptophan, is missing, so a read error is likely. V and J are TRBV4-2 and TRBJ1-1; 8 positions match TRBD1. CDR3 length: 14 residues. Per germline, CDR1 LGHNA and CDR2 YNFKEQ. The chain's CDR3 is CVSSWKQGATEAFL. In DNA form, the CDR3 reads TGTGTCAGCAGCTGGAAGCAGGGGGCCACTGAAGCTTTCTTA.

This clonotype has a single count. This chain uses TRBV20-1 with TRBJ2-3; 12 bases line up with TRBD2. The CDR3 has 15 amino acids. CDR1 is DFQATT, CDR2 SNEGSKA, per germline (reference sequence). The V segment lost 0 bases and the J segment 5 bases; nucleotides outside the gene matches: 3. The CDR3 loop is CSARDVTSGGDTQYF. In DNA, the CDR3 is TGCAGTGCTAGAGATGTGACTAGCGGGGGAGATACGCAGTATTTT.

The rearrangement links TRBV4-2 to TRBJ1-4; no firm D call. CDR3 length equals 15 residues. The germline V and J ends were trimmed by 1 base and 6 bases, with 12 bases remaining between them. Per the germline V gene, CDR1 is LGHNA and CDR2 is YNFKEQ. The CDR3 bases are TGTGCCAGCAGCCAAGTGGGATCGCGGTATGAAAAACTGTTTTTT. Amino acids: CASSQVGSRYEKLFF.

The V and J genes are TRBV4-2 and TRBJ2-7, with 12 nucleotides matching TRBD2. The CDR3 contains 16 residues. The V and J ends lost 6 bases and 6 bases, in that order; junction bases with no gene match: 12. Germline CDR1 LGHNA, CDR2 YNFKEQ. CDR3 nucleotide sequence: TGTGCCAGCAGTCATTACCTAGCGGGAGGGCCGGGCGAGCAGTACGTC. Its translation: CASSHYLAGGPGEQYV.

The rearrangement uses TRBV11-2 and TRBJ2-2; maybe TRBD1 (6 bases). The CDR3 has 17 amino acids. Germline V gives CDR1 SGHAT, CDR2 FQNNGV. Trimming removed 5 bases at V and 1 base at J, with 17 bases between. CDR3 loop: CASSPGAGAWNTGELFF. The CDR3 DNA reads TGTGCCAGCAGCCCTGGGGCAGGGGCATGGAACACCGGGGAGCTGTTTTTT.

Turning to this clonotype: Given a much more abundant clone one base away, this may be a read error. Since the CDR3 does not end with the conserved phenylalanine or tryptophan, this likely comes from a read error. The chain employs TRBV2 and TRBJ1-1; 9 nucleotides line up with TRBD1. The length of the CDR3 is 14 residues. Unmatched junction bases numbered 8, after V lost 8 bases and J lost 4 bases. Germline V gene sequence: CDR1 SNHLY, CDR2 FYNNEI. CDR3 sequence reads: CASEGQGVGTEAFL. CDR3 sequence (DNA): TGTGCCAGCGAGGGACAGGGAGTGGGCACTGAAGCTTTCCTT.

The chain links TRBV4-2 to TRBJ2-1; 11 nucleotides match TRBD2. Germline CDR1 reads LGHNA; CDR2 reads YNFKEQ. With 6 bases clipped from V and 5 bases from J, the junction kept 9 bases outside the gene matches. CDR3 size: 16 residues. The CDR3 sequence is CASRPTGTSGDNEQFF. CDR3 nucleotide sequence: TGTGCCAGCAGGCCAACCGGGACTAGCGGTGACAATGAGCAGTTCTTC.

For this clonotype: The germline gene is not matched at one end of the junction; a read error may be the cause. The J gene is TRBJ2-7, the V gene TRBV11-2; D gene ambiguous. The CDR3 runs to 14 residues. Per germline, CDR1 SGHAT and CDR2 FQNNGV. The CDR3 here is CTSSLTDGTYKQYF. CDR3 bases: TGTACCAGCAGCTTAACAGACGGAACCTACAAGCAGTACTTC.

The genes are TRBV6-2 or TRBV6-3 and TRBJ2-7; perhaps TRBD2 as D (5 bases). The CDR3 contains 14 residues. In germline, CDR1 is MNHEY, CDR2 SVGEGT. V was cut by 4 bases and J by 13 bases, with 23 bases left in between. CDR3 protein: CASSSGLDTYELYF. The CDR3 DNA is TGTGCCAGCAGTTCCGGACTCGATACCTACGAGCTATACTTC.

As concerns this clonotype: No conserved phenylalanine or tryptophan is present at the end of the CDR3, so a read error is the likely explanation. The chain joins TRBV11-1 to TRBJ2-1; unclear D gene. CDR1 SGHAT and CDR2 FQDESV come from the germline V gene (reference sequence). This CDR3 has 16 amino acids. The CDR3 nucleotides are TGTGCCAGCCGCTTAGGCCTGGTACTTCCTACGCATGAGCAGTTCATC. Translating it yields CASRLGLVLPTHEQFI.

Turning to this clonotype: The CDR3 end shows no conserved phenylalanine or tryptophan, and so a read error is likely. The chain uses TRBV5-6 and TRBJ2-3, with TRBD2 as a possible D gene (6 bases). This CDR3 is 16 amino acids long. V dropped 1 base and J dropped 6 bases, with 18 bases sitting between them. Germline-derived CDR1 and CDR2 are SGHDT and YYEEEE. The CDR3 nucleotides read TGTGCCAGCAGCTTGAGGTTTATGCGGGACGAGGATACGCAGTATCTT. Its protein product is CASSLRFMRDEDTQYL.

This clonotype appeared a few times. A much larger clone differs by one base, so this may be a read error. The CDR3 loop reads CASSLVDEQLF. CDR3 coding DNA: TGTGCCAGCAGCTTAGTGGATGAGCAGCTCTTC. V gene TRBV7-9 combines with J gene TRBJ2-1; no reliable D call. This CDR3 is 11 amino acids long. Germline V gene sequence: CDR1 SEHNR, CDR2 FQNEAQ (reference sequence).